The 7 T cell receptor beta chains below come from one sample, sequenced in a study of CXCR3-negative and CXCR3-positive naive CD8 T cells. Carrying UMI labels, the TRB cDNA libraries were prepared through 5' RACE. Each CDR3 protein gets one entry in TCRdb, which reprocessed the 5' RACE reads and gives no DNA. This listing includes approximately 83,000 distinct CDR3 sequences. Specimen: naive CXCR3- CD8+ T cells from blood. As to subset: CD45RO-CCR7+CD27+CD95- naive CD8+ T cells lacking CXCR3 (TNR3-). All receptors derive from a human donor in good health. Some clones in this sample may be carry-over from other donors' samples.

The CDR3 sequence: CASSLEVGGSTDTQYF. The V and J genes are TRBV7-2 and TRBJ2-3; TCRdb indicates TRBD2, and absent DNA this call remains unverified. This CDR3 region has 16 residues. Germline V lookup: CDR1 SGHTA, CDR2 FQGNSA.

This chain links TRBV6-6 with TRBJ2-7. In germline, CDR1 is MNHNY, CDR2 SVGAGI (reference sequence). This CDR3 is 13 amino acids long. The CDR3 is CASSSDDINEQYF.

The chain couples TRBV5-1 to TRBJ2-2. Per the germline V gene, CDR1 is SGHRS and CDR2 is YFSETQ. CDR3 length: 12 residues. The CDR3 sequence is CASSGSAGELFF.

The J gene is TRBJ1-1, the V gene TRBV4-3. CDR3 length: 17 residues. CDR1 is LGHNA, CDR2 YSLEER, per germline. The CDR3 protein is CASSQDIHGAMNTEAFF.

The CDR3: CASSPPGTGDQETQYF. The V gene is TRBV7-9, the J gene TRBJ2-5; TCRdb indicates TRBD1, and absent DNA this call remains unverified. Germline values: CDR1 SEHNR, CDR2 FQNEAQ (reference sequence). The length of the CDR3 is 16 residues.

This rearrangement joins TRBV5-1 to TRBJ2-7; TCRdb's D call, TRBD2, is unchecked because there is no DNA. From germline, CDR1 is SGHRS and CDR2 YFSETQ. CDR3 length equals 14 residues. CDR3 sequence: CASALAGGTYEQYF.

The chain joins TRBV29-1 to TRBJ2-7. The CDR3 length is 13 residues. CDR1 is SQVTM, CDR2 ANQGSEA, per germline. The CDR3 sequence is CSVEPGPTYEQYF.